This is a list of T cell receptor beta chains from one sample in a study of cytomegalovirus exposure and HLA in healthy donors. Here immunoSEQ multiplex PCR was the method, and the copy in TCRdb shows in-frame clones only, minus some. The sample lists some 120,000 clones, over 60% occurring once. What was sequenced was PBMCs. These receptors came from a young man in good health and CMV-seropositive. Both conserved end residues are part of each CDR3. Fields, in order: clone size, J gene, V gene, D gene, CDR3 DNA, CDR3 protein. A D gene is named only where the DNA matches it firmly. Not all rows give a size; the values are once, few, many and, for expanded clones, a class.

few	TRBJ2-7	TRBV7-9	-	TGTGCCAGCAGCTACGAGCGGTCCCCCTACGAGCAGTACTTC	CASSYERSPYEQYF
-	TRBJ1-2	TRBV9	-	TGTGCCAGCAGCCGGGACTATGGCTACACCTTC	CASSRDYGYTF
-	TRBJ2-7	TRBV5-1	TRBD2	TGCGCCAGCAGCTTAAGGACTAGCGGGACCCAGGGGTTACCCTACGAGCAGTACTTC	CASSLRTSGTQGLPYEQYF
-	TRBJ1-1	TRBV30	-	TGTGCCTGGAGTATATCGGGTGGGACTGAAGCTTTCTTT	CAWSISGGTEAFF
-	TRBJ2-7	TRBV5-1	TRBD1	TGCGCCAGCAGCTTAAACAGGGGGCAATACGAGCAGTACTTC	CASSLNRGQYEQYF
-	TRBJ2-1	TRBV4-1	-	TGCGCCAGCAGCCAAGATAGTTTCCCAAGCTCCTACAATGAGCAGTTCTTC	CASSQDSFPSSYNEQFF
-	TRBJ2-2	TRBV6-1	TRBD1	TGTGCCAGCAGGGCGGGACAGGGGTCCGGGGAGCTGTTTTTT	CASRAGQGSGELFF
few	TRBJ2-3	TRBV27	-	TGTGCCAGCAGTCCCTTTGAGGGCACAGATACGCAGTATTTT	CASSPFEGTDTQYF
-	TRBJ2-3	TRBV4-1	TRBD2	TGCGCCAGCAGCCAAGTGCCTAGCGGGGGGGGGATAGATACGCAGTATTTT	CASSQVPSGGGIDTQYF
-	TRBJ2-3	TRBV19	TRBD2	TGTGCCAGTAGTATACGGGGGGTTGGTGATACGCAGTATTTT	CASSIRGVGDTQYF
-	TRBJ1-1	TRBV5-1	TRBD1	TGCGCCAGCAGCGAAAGGACAGGGAACACTGAAGCTTTCTTT	CASSERTGNTEAFF
-	TRBJ2-3	TRBV4-3	-	TGCGCCAGCAGCCAACCAGGGGAAACAGATACGCAGTATTTT	CASSQPGETDTQYF
few	TRBJ2-7	TRBV9	-	TGTGCCAGCAGCGTAGGGGGCAGGGGTGCCTACGAGCAGTACTTC	CASSVGGRGAYEQYF
-	TRBJ1-2	TRBV7-8	TRBD1	TGTGCCAGCAGCTCGGACAGGTCCTCTGGCTACACCTTC	CASSSDRSSGYTF
once	TRBJ1-3	TRBV7-2	-	TGTGCCAGCAGCTTAGCTCGGGGGGGCCCTGGAAACACCATATATTTT	CASSLARGGPGNTIYF
-	TRBJ1-5	TRBV4-1	-	TGCGCCAGCAGCCCACAGGAGAATAGCAATCAGCCCCAGCATTTT	CASSPQENSNQPQHF
-	TRBJ2-5	TRBV15	TRBD1	TGTGCCACCAGCAGGGGTAATTTGGACAGGGGTCACCTGGGGGAGACCCAGTACTTC	CATSRGNLDRGHLGETQYF
-	TRBJ2-7	TRBV27	-	TGTGCCAGCAACTCACAAGGAGCCGGCGAGCAGTACTTC	CASNSQGAGEQYF
-	TRBJ1-1	TRBV18	TRBD1	TGTGCCAGCTCACCTCCTCCAAGGTCAGGGGGCACTGAAGCTTTCTTT	CASSPPPRSGGTEAFF
-	TRBJ1-2	TRBV6-5	-	TGTGCCAGCAGTTACTCTGCGGGAGGCTATGGCTACACCTTC	CASSYSAGGYGYTF
-	TRBJ2-3	TRBV11-1	TRBD1	TGTGCCAGCAGCTCCTCAGACAGGGGGAGCACAGATACGCAGTATTTT	CASSSSDRGSTDTQYF
-	TRBJ2-7	TRBV7-2	TRBD1	TGTGCCAGCAGCATTCCTCAGACAGGGATATTCAGGTACGAGCAGTACTTC	CASSIPQTGIFRYEQYF
-	TRBJ2-3	TRBV18	TRBD1	TGTGCCAGCTCACCACCCCCGGGACAGGGAATGGATACGCAGTATTTT	CASSPPPGQGMDTQYF
-	TRBJ2-1	TRBV6-4	TRBD2	TGTGCCAGCAGCGGACAACCGGGGGGGGCGGTTGGGGAGCAGTTCTTC	CASSGQPGGAVGEQFF
-	TRBJ2-7	TRBV7-9	-	TGTGCCAGCAGCCCGTGGGGGCTTCCCTACGAGCAGTACTTC	CASSPWGLPYEQYF
-	TRBJ2-7	TRBV5-4	TRBD2	TGTGCCAGCAGCTCAAGGACTAGCGGGGAAGAGCAGTACTTC	CASSSRTSGEEQYF
-	TRBJ2-1	TRBV6-5	-	TGTGCCAGCAGTTACTCGAGAGGCTACGGGGATGAGCAGTTCTTC	CASSYSRGYGDEQFF
few	TRBJ1-3	TRBV4-2	TRBD1	TGTGCCAGCAGCCAACCCCTTGGCCCCGGACAGGGGAGCGGAAACACCATATATTTT	CASSQPLGPGQGSGNTIYF
-	TRBJ1-5	TRBV6-5	-	TGTGCCAGCAGTTCAAAGGGACAACCAAATCAGCCCCAGCATTTT	CASSSKGQPNQPQHF
few	TRBJ2-7	TRBV5-1	-	TGCGCCAGCAGTTCGATTACAAATTCGAACGAGCAGTACTTC	CASSSITNSNEQYF
few	TRBJ1-2	TRBV7-9	-	TGTGCCAGCAGCTTAGGACAGAACTATGGCTACACCTTC	CASSLGQNYGYTF
once	TRBJ1-1	TRBV5-5	TRBD1	TGTGCCAGCAGCTGGACAGGGGTCGCTTTCTTT	CASSWTGVAFF
-	TRBJ2-5	TRBV4-1	-	TGCGCCAGCAGCCAAGATCCGGGAGCGGCGCAAGAGACCCAGTACTTC	CASSQDPGAAQETQYF
few	TRBJ2-1	TRBV4-2	TRBD1	TGTGCCAGCAGCCATCCAAGGGGGGCTAGCGGACAGGGGCCTGGTAGGAGCTCCTACAATGAGCAGTTCTTC	CASSHPRGASGQGPGRSSYNEQFF
-	TRBJ2-3	TRBV7-3	-	TGTGCCAGCAGCCAGGGCGCGTGGGATACGCAGTATTTT	CASSQGAWDTQYF
once	TRBJ2-1	TRBV7-3	-	TGTGCCAGCAGCCACACGATAAACAATGAGCAGTTCTTC	CASSHTINNEQFF
-	TRBJ2-3	TRBV7-2	TRBD2	TGTGCCAGCAGCCTAAGACTAGCGGGGCCCACAGATACGCAGTATTTT	CASSLRLAGPTDTQYF
-	TRBJ2-1	TRBV27	TRBD1	TGTGCCAGCAGTTTATTACCGGACAGGAGTAAGTTCTTC	CASSLLPDRSKFF
few	TRBJ2-7	TRBV5-1	TRBD2	TGCGCCAGCAGCCCGAGACTAGCGGGGGGACTTCAGAGCTCCTACGAGCAGTACTTC	CASSPRLAGGLQSSYEQYF
-	TRBJ1-1	TRBV7-9	-	TGTTCCAGCAGCCTTTCAGAGGGCACTGAAGCTTTCTTT	CSSSLSEGTEAFF
-	TRBJ1-4	TRBV2	-	TGTGCGAGCGGAGTATCCGGGGCAACTAATGAAAAACTGTTTTTT	CASGVSGATNEKLFF
-	TRBJ2-7	TRBV7-7	-	TGTGCTAGCAGCTTAGGAGTCGGGACAAACTACGAGCAGTACTTC	CASSLGVGTNYEQYF
once	TRBJ1-5	TRBV2	-	TGTGCCAGCAGGGAGCCCGGGAATAGCAATCAGCCCCAGCATTTT	CASREPGNSNQPQHF
-	TRBJ1-3	TRBV9	-	TGTGCCAGCAGCGTAGCTACAGCTTCTGGAAACACCATATATTTT	CASSVATASGNTIYF